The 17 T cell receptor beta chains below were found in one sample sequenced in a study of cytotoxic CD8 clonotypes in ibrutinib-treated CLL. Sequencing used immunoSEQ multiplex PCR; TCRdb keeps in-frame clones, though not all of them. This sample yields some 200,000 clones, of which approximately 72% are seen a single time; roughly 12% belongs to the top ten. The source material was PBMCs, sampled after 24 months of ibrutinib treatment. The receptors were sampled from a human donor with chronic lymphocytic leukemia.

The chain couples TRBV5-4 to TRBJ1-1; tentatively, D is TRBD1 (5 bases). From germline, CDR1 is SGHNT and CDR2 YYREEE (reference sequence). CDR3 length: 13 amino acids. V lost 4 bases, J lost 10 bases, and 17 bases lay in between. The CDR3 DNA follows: TGTGCCAGCAGCGCCCAGGGACTAGAAAGAGCTTTCTTT. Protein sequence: CASSAQGLERAFF. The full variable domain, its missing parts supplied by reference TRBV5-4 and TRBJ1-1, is ETGVTQSPTHLIKTRGQQVTLRCSSQSGHNTVSWYQQALGQGPQFIFQYYREEENGRGNFPPRFSGLQFPNYSSELNVNALELDDSALYLCASSAQGLERAFFGQGTRLTVV.

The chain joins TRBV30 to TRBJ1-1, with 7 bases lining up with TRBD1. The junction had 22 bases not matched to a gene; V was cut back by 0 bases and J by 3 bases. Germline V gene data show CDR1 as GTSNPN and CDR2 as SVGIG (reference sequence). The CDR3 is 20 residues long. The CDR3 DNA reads TGTGCCTGGAGTGTACTCGGGATTAGGGGGCTATTAGCGGTCGACACTGAAGCTTTCTTT. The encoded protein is CAWSVLGIRGLLAVDTEAFF. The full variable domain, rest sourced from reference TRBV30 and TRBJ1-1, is SQTIHQWPATLVQPVGSPLSLECTVEGTSNPNLYWYRQAAGRGLQLLFYSVGIGQISSEVPQNLSASRPQDRQFILSSKKLLLSDSGFYLCAWSVLGIRGLLAVDTEAFFGQGTRLTVV.

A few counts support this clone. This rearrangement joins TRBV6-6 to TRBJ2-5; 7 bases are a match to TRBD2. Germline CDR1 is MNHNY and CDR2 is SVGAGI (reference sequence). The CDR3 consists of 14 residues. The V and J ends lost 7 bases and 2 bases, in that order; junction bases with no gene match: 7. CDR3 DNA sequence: TGTGCCAGCATTGGGAGGGGTCGACAAGAGACCCAGTACTTC. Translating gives CASIGRGRQETQYF.

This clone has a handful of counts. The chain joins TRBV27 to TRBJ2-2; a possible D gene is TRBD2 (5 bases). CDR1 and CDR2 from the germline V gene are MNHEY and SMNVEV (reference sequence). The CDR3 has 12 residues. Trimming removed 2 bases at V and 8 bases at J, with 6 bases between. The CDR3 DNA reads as TGTGCCAGCAGTTTAGGAGGTGGGGAGCTGTTTTTT. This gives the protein CASSLGGGELFF.

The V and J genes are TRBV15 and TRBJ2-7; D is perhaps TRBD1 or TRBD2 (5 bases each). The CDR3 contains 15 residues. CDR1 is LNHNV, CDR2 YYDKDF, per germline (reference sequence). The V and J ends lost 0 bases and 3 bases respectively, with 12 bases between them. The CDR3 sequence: CATSRDRDRYYEQYF. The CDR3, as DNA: TGTGCCACCAGCAGAGATAGGGACCGATACTACGAGCAGTACTTC.

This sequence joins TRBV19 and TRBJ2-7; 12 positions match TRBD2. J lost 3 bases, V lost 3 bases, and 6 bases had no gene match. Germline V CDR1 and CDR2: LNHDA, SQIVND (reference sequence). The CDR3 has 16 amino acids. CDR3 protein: CASSMRKLAGGYEQYF. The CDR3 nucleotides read TGTGCCAGTAGTATGAGAAAACTAGCGGGAGGCTACGAGCAGTACTTC.

This CDR3 is CASSPGHVEQYF. In nucleotides, the CDR3 is TGTGCCAGCAGTCCCGGACACGTGGAGCAGTACTTC. The chain carries TRBV6-1 and TRBJ2-7; the D gene is possibly TRBD1 (5 bases). V gave up 5 bases and J gave up 7 bases, with 12 bases separating them. Germline V gene sequence: CDR1 MNHNS, CDR2 SASEGT. The CDR3 totals 12 residues.

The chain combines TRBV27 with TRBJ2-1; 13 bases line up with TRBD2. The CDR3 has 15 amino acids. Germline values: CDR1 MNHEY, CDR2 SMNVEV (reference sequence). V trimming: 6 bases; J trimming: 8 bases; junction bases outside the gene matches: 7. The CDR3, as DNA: TGTGCCAGCAGCCCTACCGGGACTAGCGGGGATGAGCAGTTCTTC. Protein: CASSPTGTSGDEQFF.

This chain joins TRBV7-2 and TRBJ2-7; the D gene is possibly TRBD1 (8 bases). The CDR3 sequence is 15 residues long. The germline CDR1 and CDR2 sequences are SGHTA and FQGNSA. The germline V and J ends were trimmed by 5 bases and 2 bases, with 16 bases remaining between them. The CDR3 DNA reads TGTGCCAGCAGCAAACAGGGGGGGGCGACCTACGAGCAGTACTTC. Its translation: CASSKQGGATYEQYF.

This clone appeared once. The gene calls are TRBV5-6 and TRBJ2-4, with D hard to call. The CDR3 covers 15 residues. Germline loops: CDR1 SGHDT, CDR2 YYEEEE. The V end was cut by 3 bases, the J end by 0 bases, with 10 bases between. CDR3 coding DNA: TGTGCCAGCAGCTCGGGTCTCTCAGCCAAAAACATTCAGTACTTC. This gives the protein CASSSGLSAKNIQYF.

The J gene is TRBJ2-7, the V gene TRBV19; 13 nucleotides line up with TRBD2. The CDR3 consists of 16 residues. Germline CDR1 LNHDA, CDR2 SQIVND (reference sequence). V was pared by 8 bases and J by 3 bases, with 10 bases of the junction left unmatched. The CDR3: CASSPTRTSGSYEQYF. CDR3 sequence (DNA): TGTGCCAGTTCTCCCACCCGGACTAGCGGGAGCTACGAGCAGTACTTC.

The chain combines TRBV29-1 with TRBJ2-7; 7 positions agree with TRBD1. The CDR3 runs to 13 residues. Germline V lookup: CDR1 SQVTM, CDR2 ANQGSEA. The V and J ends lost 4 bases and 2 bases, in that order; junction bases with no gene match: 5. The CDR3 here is CSVGWQGAYEQYF. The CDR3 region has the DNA TGCAGCGTTGGGTGGCAGGGGGCCTACGAGCAGTACTTC.

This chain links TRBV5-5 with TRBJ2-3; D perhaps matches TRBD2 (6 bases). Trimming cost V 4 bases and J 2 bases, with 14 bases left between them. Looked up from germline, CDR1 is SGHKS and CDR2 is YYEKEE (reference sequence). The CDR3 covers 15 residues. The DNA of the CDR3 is TGTGCCAGCAGCGCAAGACTAGGGCACACAGATACGCAGTATTTT. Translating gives CASSARLGHTDTQYF.

The CDR3, as DNA: TGTGCCAGCAGTGGTCAAAGGAACACTGAAGCTTTCTTT. This codes for CASSGQRNTEAFF. J is TRBJ1-1 and V is TRBV2, with D uncertain. The CDR3 sequence is 13 residues long. The V end was cut by 4 bases, the J end by 1 base, with 7 bases between. Germline V gene sequence: CDR1 SNHLY, CDR2 FYNNEI.

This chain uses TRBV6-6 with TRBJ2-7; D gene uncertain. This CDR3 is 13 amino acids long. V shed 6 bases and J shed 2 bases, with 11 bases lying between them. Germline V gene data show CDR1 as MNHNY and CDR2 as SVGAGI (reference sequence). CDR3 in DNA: TGTGCCAGCAGCGTAAGCGTCACCTACGAGCAGTACTTC. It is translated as CASSVSVTYEQYF.

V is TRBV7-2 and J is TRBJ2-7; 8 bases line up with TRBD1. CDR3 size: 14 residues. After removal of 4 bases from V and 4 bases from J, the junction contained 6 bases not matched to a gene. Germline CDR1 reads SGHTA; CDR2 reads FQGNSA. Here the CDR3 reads CASSYRQGWYEQYF. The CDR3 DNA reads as TGTGCCAGCAGCTACAGACAGGGGTGGTACGAGCAGTACTTC. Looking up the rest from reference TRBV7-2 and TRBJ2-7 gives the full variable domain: GAGVSQSPSNKVTEKGKDVELRCDPISGHTALYWYRQSLGQGLEFLIYFQGNSAPDKSGLPSDRFSAERTGGSVSTLTIQRTQQEDSAVYLCASSYRQGWYEQYFGPGTRLTVT.

DNA of the CDR3: TGTGCCTGGAGTGTACTGACAAGCACAGATACGCAGTATTTT. Amino acids: CAWSVLTSTDTQYF. V usage is TRBV30 and J usage is TRBJ2-3; D is uncertain. CDR1 GTSNPN and CDR2 SVGIG come from the germline V gene (reference sequence). V lost 0 bases, J lost 0 bases, and 7 bases lay in between. The CDR3 covers 14 residues.